These T cell receptor beta chains were read from a single sample in a study of T cell responses to AZD1222 COVID-19 vaccine. Data came from immunoSEQ multiplex PCR; TCRdb stores just in-frame clones and leaves some out. The sample lists some 110,000 clones, approximately 90% occurring once. The sequencing used peripheral blood, collected 28 days after the second AZD1222 dose. The receptor set was obtained from an adult who received the AZD1222 COVID-19 vaccine. Both conserved end residues are part of each CDR3. D genes are given only for firm matches. For some rows the clone size is stated as once, few or many, or as a class when expanded; others skip it.

V	J	D	size	DNA	CDR3
TRBV9	TRBJ1-2	TRBD1	-	TGTGCCAGCAGCGCAAAACAGGGGACCTATGGCTACACCTTC	CASSAKQGTYGYTF
TRBV27	TRBJ2-1	TRBD2	-	TGTGCCAGCATAGGACTAGCGGGAGGGCGGAACAATGAGCAGTTCTTC	CASIGLAGGRNNEQFF
TRBV19	TRBJ2-2	-	-	TGTGCCAGTAGTATCTGGGGGTACGGGGAGCTGTTTTTT	CASSIWGYGELFF
TRBV10-3	TRBJ2-5	-	-	TGTGCCACGGTCATTGCGGGTTCAAGCGGCCAGTACTTC	CATVIAGSSGQYF
TRBV4-2	TRBJ1-6	-	-	TGTGCCAGCAGCCAAGATCGAGTTCTAGTACAGCCAAATTCACCCCTCCACTTT	CASSQDRVLVQPNSPLHF
TRBV5-1	TRBJ2-1	TRBD2	-	TGCGCCAGCAGCTTGGTGTTAGGGACTAGCGGGAGGGATAGCTCCTACAATGAGCAGTTCTTC	CASSLVLGTSGRDSSYNEQFF
TRBV4-2	TRBJ1-1	TRBD1	few	TGTGCCAGCAGCCAAGGGACGGGGACAGTCACTGAAGCTTTCTTT	CASSQGTGTVTEAFF
TRBV29-1	TRBJ1-2	-	-	TGCAGCGTTGAATTGCCAGGGACGGGGGGCTACACCTTC	CSVELPGTGGYTF
TRBV29-1	TRBJ1-2	TRBD1	-	TGCAGCGTCGAAGGACAGGGGGCCGCCCCCTATGGCTACACCTTC	CSVEGQGAAPYGYTF
TRBV7-9	TRBJ1-1	-	-	TGTGCCAGCAGCTTGACCCAGGCTGCTTTCTTT	CASSLTQAAFF
TRBV3-1/TRBV3-2	TRBJ2-7	TRBD2	-	TGTGCCAGCAGCCACGGGACTAGCGGGAGGACGGTGCCCTCCGAGCAGTACTTC	CASSHGTSGRTVPSEQYF
TRBV5-6	TRBJ2-1	TRBD2	-	TGTGCCAGCAGCTCGGGAGGGAGCTCCTACAATGAGCAGTTCTTC	CASSSGGSSYNEQFF
TRBV15	TRBJ1-2	TRBD1	-	TGTGCCCCGGACAGGGGGCTTGGGGGCTATGGCTACACCTTC	CAPDRGLGGYGYTF
TRBV5-4	TRBJ2-7	TRBD2	-	TGTGCCAGCAGCCCTGGGGCTAGCGGGAGTTTCGGGTCCTACGAGCAGTACTTC	CASSPGASGSFGSYEQYF
TRBV13	TRBJ1-3	-	-	TGTGCCAGCAGCCCCGGGACACCCGGAAACACCATATATTTT	CASSPGTPGNTIYF
TRBV9	TRBJ2-2	TRBD2	few	TGTGCCAGCAGCGTGGGGACTAGCGGGGGCGGAGACGGGGAGCTGTTTTTT	CASSVGTSGGGDGELFF
TRBV5-6	TRBJ1-1	-	-	TGTGCCAGCAGCCCGTGGGCCATGAACACTGAAGCTTTCTTT	CASSPWAMNTEAFF
TRBV11-2	TRBJ2-5	-	-	TGTGCCAGCAGCTTAGATAGGGAGACCCAGTACTTC	CASSLDRETQYF
TRBV7-8	TRBJ1-2	-	-	TGTGCCAGCAGCTTAGTACAGGGAGGCGGCTACACCTTC	CASSLVQGGGYTF
TRBV27	TRBJ1-5	-	-	TGTGCCAGCAGCCCCGTTGAGAGCAATCAGCCCCAGCATTTT	CASSPVESNQPQHF
TRBV18	TRBJ1-5	-	-	TGTGCCAGCTCACCTCGGACCCTGGGTAGCAATCAGCCCCAGCATTTT	CASSPRTLGSNQPQHF
TRBV5-6	TRBJ1-3	-	-	TGTGCCAGCAGCTTGCCGGGGGGCCGTGGAAACACCATATATTTT	CASSLPGGRGNTIYF
TRBV5-5	TRBJ1-5	TRBD1	-	TGTGCCAGCAGCTCCGGACAGGGGATTAATCAGCCCCAGCATTTT	CASSSGQGINQPQHF